This T cell receptor (beta chain) was captured in a study of T cell changes during pregnancy in multiple sclerosis. Sequencing used immunoSEQ multiplex PCR; TCRdb keeps in-frame clones, though not all of them. In the table there are tens of thousands of clones, around 92% of which are singletons. Germline CDR1 and CDR2: SGDLS and YYNGEE. CDR3 length equals 14 residues. V dropped 3 bases and J dropped 2 bases, with 11 bases sitting between them. The chain couples TRBV9 to TRBJ2-5; maybe TRBD2 (5 bases). The sample in question was peripheral blood, obtained in the third trimester of pregnancy. The TCR comes from a female donor in good health, enrolled as a control in a pregnancy study. The CDR3 loop is CASSGTGVQETQYF. In nucleotides, the CDR3 is TGTGCCAGCAGCGGGACTGGCGTTCAAGAGACCCAGTACTTC.